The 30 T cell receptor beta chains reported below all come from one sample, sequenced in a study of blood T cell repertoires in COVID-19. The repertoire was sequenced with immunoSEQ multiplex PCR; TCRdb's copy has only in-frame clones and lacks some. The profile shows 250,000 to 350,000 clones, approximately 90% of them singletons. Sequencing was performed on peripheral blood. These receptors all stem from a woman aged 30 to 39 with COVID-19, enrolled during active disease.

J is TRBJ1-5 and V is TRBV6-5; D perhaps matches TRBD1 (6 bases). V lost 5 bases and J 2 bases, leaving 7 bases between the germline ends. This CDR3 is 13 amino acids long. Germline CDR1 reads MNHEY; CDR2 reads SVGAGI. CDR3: CASSPGGNQPQHF. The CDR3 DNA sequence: TGTGCCAGCAGTCCAGGGGGCAATCAGCCCCAGCATTTT.

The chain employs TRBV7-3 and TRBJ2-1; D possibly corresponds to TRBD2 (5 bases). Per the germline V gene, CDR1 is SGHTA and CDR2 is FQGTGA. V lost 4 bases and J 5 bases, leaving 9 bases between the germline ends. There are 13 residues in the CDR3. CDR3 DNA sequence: TGTGCCAGCAGCTACGGGGTAAACAATGAGCAGTTCTTC. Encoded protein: CASSYGVNNEQFF.

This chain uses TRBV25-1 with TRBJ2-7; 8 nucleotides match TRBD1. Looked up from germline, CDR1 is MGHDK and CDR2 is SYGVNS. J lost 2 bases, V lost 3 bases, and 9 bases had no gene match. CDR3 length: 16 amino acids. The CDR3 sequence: CASSDTGTGKPYEQYF. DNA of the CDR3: TGTGCCAGCAGTGATACCGGGACAGGCAAACCCTACGAGCAGTACTTC.

CDR3 residues: CASSLGGSLSEQYF. CDR3 coding DNA: TGTGCCAGCAGCTTGGGCGGGAGTCTCAGCGAGCAGTACTTC. This chain links TRBV5-4 with TRBJ2-7; 7 bases align to TRBD2. The trim removed 0 bases at V and 6 bases at J, leaving 6 bases unmatched. There are 14 residues in the CDR3. CDR1 is SGHNT, CDR2 YYREEE, per germline (reference sequence).

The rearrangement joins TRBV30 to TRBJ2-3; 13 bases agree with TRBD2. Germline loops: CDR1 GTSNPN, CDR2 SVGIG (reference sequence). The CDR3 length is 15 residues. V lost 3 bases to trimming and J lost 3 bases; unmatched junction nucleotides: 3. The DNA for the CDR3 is TGTGCCTGGAGCGGACTAGCGGGAGTTACAGATACGCAGTATTTT. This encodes CAWSGLAGVTDTQYF.

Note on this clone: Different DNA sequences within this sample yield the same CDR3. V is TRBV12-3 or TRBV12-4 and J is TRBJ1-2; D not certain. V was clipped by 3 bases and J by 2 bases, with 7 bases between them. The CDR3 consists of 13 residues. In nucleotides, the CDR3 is TGTGCCAGCAGTTTGGCGGAAAACTATGGCTACACCTTC. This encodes CASSLAENYGYTF.

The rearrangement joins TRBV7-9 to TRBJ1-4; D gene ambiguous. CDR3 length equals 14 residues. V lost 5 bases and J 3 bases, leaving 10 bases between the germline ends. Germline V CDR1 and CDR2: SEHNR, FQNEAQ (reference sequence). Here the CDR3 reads CASSPGSSNEKLFF. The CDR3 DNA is TGTGCCAGCAGCCCAGGATCGTCTAATGAAAAACTGTTTTTT.

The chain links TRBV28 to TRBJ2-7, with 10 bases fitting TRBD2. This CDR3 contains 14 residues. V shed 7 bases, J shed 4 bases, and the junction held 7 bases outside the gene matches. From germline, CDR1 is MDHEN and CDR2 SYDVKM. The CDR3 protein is CASIGRTSGYEQYF. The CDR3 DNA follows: TGTGCCAGCATTGGGAGGACTAGCGGATACGAGCAGTACTTC.

The CDR3 is CASSLWAGDQETQYF. CDR3 bases: TGTGCCAGCAGTTTATGGGCAGGGGACCAAGAGACCCAGTACTTC. The V gene is TRBV27, the J gene TRBJ2-5, with D perhaps TRBD1 (6 bases). Between the trimmed V and J ends, which lost 1 base and 0 bases, there was a span of 9 bases. The germline V gene has CDR1 MNHEY and CDR2 SMNVEV (reference sequence). The CDR3 has 15 residues.

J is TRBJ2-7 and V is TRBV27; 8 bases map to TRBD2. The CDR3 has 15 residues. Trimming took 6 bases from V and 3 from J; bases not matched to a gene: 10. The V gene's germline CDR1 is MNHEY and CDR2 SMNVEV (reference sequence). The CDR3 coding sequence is TGTGCCAGCAGCTCCCCGGGACTAGGAGACTACGAGCAGTACTTC. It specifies CASSSPGLGDYEQYF.

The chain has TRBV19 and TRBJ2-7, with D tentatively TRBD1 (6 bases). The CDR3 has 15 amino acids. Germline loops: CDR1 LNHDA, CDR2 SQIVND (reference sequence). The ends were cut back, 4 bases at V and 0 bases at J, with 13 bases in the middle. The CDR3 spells CASSTRTAPSYEQYF. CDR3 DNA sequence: TGTGCCAGTAGTACCAGGACAGCCCCCTCCTACGAGCAGTACTTC.

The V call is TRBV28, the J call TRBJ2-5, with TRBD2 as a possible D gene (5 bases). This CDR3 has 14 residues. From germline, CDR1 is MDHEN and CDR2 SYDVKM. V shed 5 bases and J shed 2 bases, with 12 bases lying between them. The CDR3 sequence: CASSVAFRQETQYF. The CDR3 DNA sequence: TGTGCCAGCAGTGTAGCGTTTCGTCAAGAGACCCAGTACTTC.

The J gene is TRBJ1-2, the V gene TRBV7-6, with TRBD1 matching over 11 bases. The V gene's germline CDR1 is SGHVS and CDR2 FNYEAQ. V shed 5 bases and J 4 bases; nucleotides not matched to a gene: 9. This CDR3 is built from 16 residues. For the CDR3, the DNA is TGTGCCAGCAGCCTCTACGGAGGACAGGGGGCCTATGGCTACACCTTC. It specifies CASSLYGGQGAYGYTF.

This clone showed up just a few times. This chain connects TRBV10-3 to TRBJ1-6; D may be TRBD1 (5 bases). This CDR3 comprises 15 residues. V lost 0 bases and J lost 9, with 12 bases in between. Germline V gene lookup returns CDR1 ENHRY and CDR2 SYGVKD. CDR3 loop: CAISESSGMSSPLHF. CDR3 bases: TGTGCCATCAGTGAGTCCTCAGGGATGAGTTCACCCCTCCACTTT.

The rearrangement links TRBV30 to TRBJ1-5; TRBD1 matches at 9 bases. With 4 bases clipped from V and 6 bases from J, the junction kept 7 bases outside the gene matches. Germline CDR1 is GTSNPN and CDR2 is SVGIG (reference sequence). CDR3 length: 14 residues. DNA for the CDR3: TGTGCCTGGAACACAGGGGGCGCGGGTCAGCCCCAGCATTTT. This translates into CAWNTGGAGQPQHF.

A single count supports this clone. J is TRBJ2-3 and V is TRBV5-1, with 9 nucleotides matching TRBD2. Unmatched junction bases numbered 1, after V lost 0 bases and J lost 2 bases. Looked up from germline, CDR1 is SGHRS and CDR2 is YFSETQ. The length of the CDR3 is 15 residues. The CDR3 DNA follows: TGCGCCAGCAGCTTGGCTAGCGGGATCACAGATACGCAGTATTTT. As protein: CASSLASGITDTQYF.

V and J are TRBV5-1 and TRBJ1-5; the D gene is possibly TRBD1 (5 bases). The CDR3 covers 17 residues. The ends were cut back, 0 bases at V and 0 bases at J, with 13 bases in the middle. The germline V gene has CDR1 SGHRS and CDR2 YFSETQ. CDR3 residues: CASSLAPREYSNQPQHF. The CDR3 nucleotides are TGCGCCAGCAGCTTGGCCCCCAGGGAATATAGCAATCAGCCCCAGCATTTT.

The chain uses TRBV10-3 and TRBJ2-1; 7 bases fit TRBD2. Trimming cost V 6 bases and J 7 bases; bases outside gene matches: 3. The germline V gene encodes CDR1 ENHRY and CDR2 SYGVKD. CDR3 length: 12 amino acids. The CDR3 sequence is CAISGLGNEQFF. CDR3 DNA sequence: TGTGCCATCAGCGGACTAGGGAATGAGCAGTTCTTC.

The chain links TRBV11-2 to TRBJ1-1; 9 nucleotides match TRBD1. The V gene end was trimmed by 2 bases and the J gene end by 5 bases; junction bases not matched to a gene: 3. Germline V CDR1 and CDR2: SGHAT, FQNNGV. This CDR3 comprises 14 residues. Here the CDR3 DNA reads TGTGCCAGCAGCTTACGGACAGGGGAAACTGAAGCTTTCTTT. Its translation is CASSLRTGETEAFF.

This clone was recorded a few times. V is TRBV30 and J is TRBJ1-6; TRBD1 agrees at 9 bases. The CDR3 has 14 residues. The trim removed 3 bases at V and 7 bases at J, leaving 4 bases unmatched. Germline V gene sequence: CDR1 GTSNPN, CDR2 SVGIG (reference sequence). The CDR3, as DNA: TGTGCCTGGAGACGGACAGGGGAAAATTCACCCCTCCACTTT. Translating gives CAWRRTGENSPLHF.

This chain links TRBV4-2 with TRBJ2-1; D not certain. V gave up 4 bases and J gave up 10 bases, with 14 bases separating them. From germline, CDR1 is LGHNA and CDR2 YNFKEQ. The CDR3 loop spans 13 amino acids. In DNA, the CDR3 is TGTGCCAGCAGCCCCCAACCCAGGAAAGAGCAGTTCTTC. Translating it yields CASSPQPRKEQFF.

CDR3 sequence (DNA): TGCAGCGCCACGGACAGGGGCTACGAGCAGTACTTC. Encoded protein: CSATDRGYEQYF. The J gene is TRBJ2-7, the V gene TRBV29-1; 9 bases agree with TRBD1. This CDR3 region has 12 residues. Trimming took 7 bases from V and 3 from J; bases not matched to a gene: 4. The germline gives CDR1 SQVTM, CDR2 ANQGSEA.

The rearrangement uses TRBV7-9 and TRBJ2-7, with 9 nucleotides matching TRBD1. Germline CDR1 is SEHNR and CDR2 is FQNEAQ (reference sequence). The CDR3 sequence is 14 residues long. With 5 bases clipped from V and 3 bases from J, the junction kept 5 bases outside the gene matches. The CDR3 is CASSPGQGVYEQYF. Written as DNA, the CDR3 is TGTGCCAGCAGCCCGGGACAGGGAGTCTACGAGCAGTACTTC. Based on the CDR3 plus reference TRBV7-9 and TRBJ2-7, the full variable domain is DTGVSQNPRHKITKRGQNVTFRCDPISEHNRLYWYRQTLGQGPEFLTYFQNEAQLEKSRLLSDRFSAERPKGSFSTLEIQRTEQGDSAMYLCASSPGQGVYEQYFGPGTRLTVT.

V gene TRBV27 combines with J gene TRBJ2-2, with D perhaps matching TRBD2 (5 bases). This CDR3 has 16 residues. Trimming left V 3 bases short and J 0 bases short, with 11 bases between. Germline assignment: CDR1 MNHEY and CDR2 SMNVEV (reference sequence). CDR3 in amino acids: CASSLVGGSNTGELFF. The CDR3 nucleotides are TGTGCCAGCAGTTTGGTCGGAGGATCGAACACCGGGGAGCTGTTTTTT.

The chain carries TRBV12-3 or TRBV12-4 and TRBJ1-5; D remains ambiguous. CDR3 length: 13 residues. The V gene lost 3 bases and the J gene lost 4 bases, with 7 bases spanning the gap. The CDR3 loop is CASSLSENQPQHF. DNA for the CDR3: TGTGCCAGCAGTTTGTCAGAAAATCAGCCCCAGCATTTT.

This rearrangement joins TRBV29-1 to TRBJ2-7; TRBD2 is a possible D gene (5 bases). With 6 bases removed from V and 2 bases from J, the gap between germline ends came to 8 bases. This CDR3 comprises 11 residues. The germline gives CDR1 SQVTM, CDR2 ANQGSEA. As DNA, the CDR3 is TGCAGCGTGCGGGCAGCCTACGAGCAGTACTTC. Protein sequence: CSVRAAYEQYF.

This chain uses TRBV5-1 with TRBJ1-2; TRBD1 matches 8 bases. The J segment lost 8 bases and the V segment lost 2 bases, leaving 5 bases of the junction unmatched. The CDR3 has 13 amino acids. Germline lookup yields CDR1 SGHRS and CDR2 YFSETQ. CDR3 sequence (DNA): TGCGCCAGCAGCTTACAGGGGGAGAGGGGCTACACCTTC. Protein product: CASSLQGERGYTF. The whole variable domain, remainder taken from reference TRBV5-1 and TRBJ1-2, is KAGVTQTPRYLIKTRGQQVTLSCSPISGHRSVSWYQQTPGQGLQFLFEYFSETQRNKGNFPGRFSGRQFSNSRSEMNVSTLELGDSALYLCASSLQGERGYTFGSGTRLTVV.

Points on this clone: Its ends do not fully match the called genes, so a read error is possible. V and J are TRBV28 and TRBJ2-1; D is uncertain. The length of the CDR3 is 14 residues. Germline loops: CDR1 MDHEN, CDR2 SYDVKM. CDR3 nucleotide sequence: TGTGCCAGCAGTTTATCGAGCTCCAACAATGAGCAGTTCTTC. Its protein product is CASSLSSSNNEQFF.

The CDR3 loop reads CASSEDRAGGYTF. The DNA for the CDR3 is TGTGCCAGCAGCGAGGACAGGGCTGGTGGCTACACCTTC. This rearrangement joins TRBV2 to TRBJ1-2; 8 bases match TRBD1. The J segment lost 7 bases and the V segment lost 6 bases, leaving 7 bases of the junction unmatched. Germline V gene lookup returns CDR1 SNHLY and CDR2 FYNNEI. CDR3 length: 13 residues.

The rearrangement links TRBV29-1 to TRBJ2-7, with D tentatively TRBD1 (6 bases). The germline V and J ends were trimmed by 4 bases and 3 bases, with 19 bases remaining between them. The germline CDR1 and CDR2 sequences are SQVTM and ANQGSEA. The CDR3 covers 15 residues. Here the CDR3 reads CSVVPVQGSNYEQYF. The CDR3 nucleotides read TGCAGCGTTGTCCCGGTGCAGGGGTCCAACTACGAGCAGTACTTC.